The rows below give T cell receptor beta chains drawn from one sample of a study of blood T cells in healthy people across ages. A single record per CDR3 protein comes from TCRdb applying MiXCR to the 5' RACE reads. Seen here are roughly 560,000 distinct CDR3 sequences, 24% observed once, and the top ten hold roughly 9%. These data are also associated with another study on T cells of mothers and their children.

The sample taken for sequencing was blood. All receptors come from a boy between 5 and 17 years old in good health. Each CDR3 is given with its conserved first and last residue. The D gene is left open where the match is weak. Where a row states a size, it is once, few, many or the class of an expanded clone; other rows omit it.

j_call clone_size v_call d_call cdr3_nt cdr3_aa
TRBJ2-7 few TRBV4-1 . TGCGCCAGCAGCCAAGTCTTGTCGGGCGAGCAGTACTTC CASSQVLSGEQYF
TRBJ1-6 few TRBV7-8 . TGTGCCAGCAGCTATCCCCTCGCTAAAGGAGGAAGAAATTCACCCCTCCACTTT CASSYPLAKGGRNSPLHF
TRBJ1-1 few TRBV4-3 . TGCGCCAGCAGCCAAACGGGACAAGCGAACACTGAAGCTTTCTTT CASSQTGQANTEAFF
TRBJ2-2 few TRBV4-1 . TGCGCCAGCAGCCACCTCCCCGGGCTGGCGGGGATCACCGGGGAGCTGTTTTTT CASSHLPGLAGITGELFF
TRBJ2-3 . TRBV27 TRBD1 TGTGCCAGCAGTCCAGGGACAGGGGGCGATACGCAGTATTTT CASSPGTGGDTQYF
TRBJ2-3 few TRBV11-2 . TGTGCCAGCAGCTTCAGGACGCGTAGCACAGATACGCAGTATTTT CASSFRTRSTDTQYF
TRBJ2-5 . TRBV6-2/TRBV6-3 TRBD2 TGTACCAGCAGTTACCCTAGCGGGAGAGAGACCCAGTACTTC CTSSYPSGRETQYF
TRBJ2-1 few TRBV13 TRBD2 TGTGCCAGCAGCTTAACGGGAGGGCCGATCAATGAGCAGTTCTTC CASSLTGGPINEQFF
TRBJ2-1 few TRBV7-3 TRBD2 TGTGCCAGCAGCCAAAGCGGGGGGAGCTACAATGAGCAGTTCTTC CASSQSGGSYNEQFF
TRBJ2-1 few TRBV7-6 . TGTGCCAGCAGTCACCTGGGGTATAATGAGCAGTTCTTC CASSHLGYNEQFF
TRBJ2-5 many TRBV20-1 . TGCAGTGCTAGTACGCCCGGAATCCAGGAGACCCAGTACTTC CSASTPGIQETQYF